These T cell receptor beta chains were read from a single sample in a study of CD8+CD57+ T cells in acquired aplastic anemia. TCRdb re-called the reads with MiXCR, one entry per CDR3 protein. The sample includes a few hundred thousand distinct CDR3 sequences, more than 25% seen only once; the top ten take approximately 0.82%. Sequenced sample: sorted CD4+, CD8+, or CD8+CD57+ T cells (not recorded which) from PBMCs. These receptors originate from a human donor with aplastic anemia. Each CDR3 is given with its conserved first and last residue. D genes are given only for firm matches. The size field is filled for only some rows; it gives once, few, many or a size class.

clone_size j_call d_call v_call cdr3_nt cdr3_aa
few TRBJ1-3 - TRBV7-3 TGTGCCAGCAGCCAAAACCGGCAGCGGAACTCTGGAAACACCATATATTTT CASSQNRQRNSGNTIYF
- TRBJ2-2 - TRBV7-3 TGTGCCAGCAGCTTACCGCACGGGGAGCTGCTTTTT CASSLPHGELLF
- TRBJ2-7 - TRBV24-1 TGTGCCAGCAGCTTGCAGGGCTATCCCTACGAGCAGTACTTC CASSLQGYPYEQYF
many TRBJ2-7 - TRBV20-1 TGCAGTGCCCCCGGGTTGTACGAGCAGTACTTC CSAPGLYEQYF
many TRBJ1-4 - TRBV25-1 TGTGCCAGCAGTACTCCGGGGACCACGAGTGAAAAACTGTTTTTT CASSTPGTTSEKLFF
- TRBJ2-7 - TRBV7-2 TGTGCCAGCAGCTTGGCAAGGCCTGGAGGCGAGCAGTACTTC CASSLARPGGEQYF
many TRBJ1-5 TRBD1 TRBV14 TGTGCCAGCAGCCAACGTCGTGGCAGGGGGCTCGATCAGCCCCAGCATTTT CASSQRRGRGLDQPQHF
many TRBJ2-7 - TRBV20-1 TGCAGTGTCCAGACTTACTCCTACGAGCAGTACTTC CSVQTYSYEQYF
few TRBJ1-6 TRBD1 TRBV7-1 TGTGCCAGCAGCTCACAGGGGGCGTCGTTTGGGTCCTATAATTCACCCCTCCACTTT CASSSQGASFGSYNSPLHF
- TRBJ2-5 TRBD2 TRBV6-1 TGTGCCAGCAGGACGAGGACTAGCGGGTTACAAGAGACCCAGTACTTC CASRTRTSGLQETQYF
- TRBJ2-1 TRBD2 TRBV20-1 TGCAGTGCTAGAGATCGAAGCGGGATCGGGTCCTACAATGAGCAGTTCTTC CSARDRSGIGSYNEQFF
- TRBJ1-1 TRBD1 TRBV20-1 TGCAGTGCTAGAGTATGGGGCCAGGGGGCGAATTCGGTCACTGAAGCTTTCTTT CSARVWGQGANSVTEAFF
few TRBJ2-5 TRBD1 TRBV5-1 TGCGCCAGCAGTTGGACAGGTCAAGAGACCCAGTACTTC CASSWTGQETQYF
many TRBJ2-1 TRBD1 TRBV7-7 TGTGCTAGCAGCCCGGACAGGAATGAGCAGTTCTTC CASSPDRNEQFF
- TRBJ1-2 TRBD1 TRBV2 TGTGCCAGCAGTTTAATGCAGGGGGCTGACTATGGCTACACCTTC CASSLMQGADYGYTF
- TRBJ2-5 TRBD2 TRBV4-1 TGCGCCAGCAGCCCAGGACTAGCGGGCTACCAAGAGACCCAGTACTTC CASSPGLAGYQETQYF
many TRBJ1-5 TRBD1 TRBV7-6 TGTGCCAGCAGCCCGGGGACAGGGAAGCCCCAGCATTTT CASSPGTGKPQHF
- TRBJ2-7 TRBD2 TRBV29-1 TGCAGCGTCAGGCTAGCGGGAGGGGGATACGAGCAGCACTTC CSVRLAGGGYEQHF
many TRBJ2-3 - TRBV24-1 TGTGCCACCAGTGATCCCAGGACTACCTCGGATACGCAGTATTTT CATSDPRTTSDTQYF
few TRBJ1-6 - TRBV11-1 TGTGCCAGCAGCCCGGCTGGGAGCTCACCCCTCCACTTT CASSPAGSSPLHF
many TRBJ1-1 - TRBV7-2 TGTGCCAGCAGCTTAACCTCAGTGAACACTGAAGCTTTCTTT CASSLTSVNTEAFF
- TRBJ2-1 - TRBV20-1 TGCAGTTCGACCTCCTACAATGAGCAGTTCTTC CSSTSYNEQFF
many TRBJ1-5 - TRBV6-1 TGTGCCAGCAGACGGGGACGGAGCAATCAGCCCCAGCATTTT CASRRGRSNQPQHF
many TRBJ1-2 - TRBV9 TGTGCCAGCAGCGTAGGGGACGTCCGCTATGGCTACACCTTC CASSVGDVRYGYTF
- TRBJ1-6 - TRBV11-3 TGTGCCAGCAGCTTATTATCAGGGACTAATTCACCCCTCCACTTT CASSLLSGTNSPLHF
few TRBJ1-1 TRBD1 TRBV19 TGTGCCACTTCCTCGACAGGGCGAGCTGAAGCTTTCTTT CATSSTGRAEAFF
- TRBJ2-5 TRBD1 TRBV10-3 TGTGCCATCACGGTGAGCGAGGGGGCGGAGACCCAGTACTTC CAITVSEGAETQYF
- TRBJ2-3 - TRBV25-1 TGTGCCAGCAGTACAAACACAGATACGCAGTGTTTT CASSTNTDTQCF
few TRBJ1-1 - TRBV5-1 TGCGCCAGCAGCTTCATGCAAGAGGACACTGAAGCTTTCTTT CASSFMQEDTEAFF
few TRBJ2-2 - TRBV19 TGTGCCAGTAGTATCTCGGCGAGTACCGGGGAGCTGTTTTTT CASSISASTGELFF
- TRBJ1-1 TRBD1 TRBV6-5 TGTGCCAGCAGTTACTCGAGAAGGGACAGGGCCACTGAAGCTTTCTTT CASSYSRRDRATEAFF
many TRBJ2-5 - TRBV20-1 TGCAGTCTGACGGAGGTTAAGTCGGAGACCCAGTACTTC CSLTEVKSETQYF
- TRBJ2-7 TRBD2 TRBV7-8 TGTGCCAGCAGCTTAGAACTAGCGGCTTTCTACGAGCAGTACTTC CASSLELAAFYEQYF
many TRBJ1-2 - TRBV5-6 TGTGCCAGCAGCTTGGTGACAGCGTTCGATAACTATGGCTACACCTTC CASSLVTAFDNYGYTF
many TRBJ1-1 - TRBV19 TGTGCCAGTAGTCCCTGGACTGACACTGAAGCTTTCTTT CASSPWTDTEAFF
- TRBJ2-7 - TRBV5-1 TGCGCCAGCAGCGCCGGGACCCACGTCTACGAGCAGTACTTC CASSAGTHVYEQYF
many TRBJ2-6 TRBD1 TRBV7-9 TGTGCCAGCAGCAAACCGGGACAGGGGGCTACAGGGGCCAACGTCCTGACTTTC CASSKPGQGATGANVLTF
once TRBJ1-2 TRBD1 TRBV2 TGTGCCAGCAGTGTTACAGGGGTGGACTATGGCTACACCTTC CASSVTGVDYGYTF
- TRBJ2-1 - TRBV3-1 TGTGCCAGCAGTCACGGACAGAGGAACAATGAGCAGTTCTTC CASSHGQRNNEQFF
- TRBJ2-1 - TRBV10-3 TGTGCCAGCAGCCCCGGGAGACTAGACTCCTACAATGAGCAGTTCTTC CASSPGRLDSYNEQFF
- TRBJ1-1 - TRBV7-3 TGTGCCAGCAGCTTAGGGATGCAGGGATCGACGAACACTGAAGCTTTCTTT CASSLGMQGSTNTEAFF
- TRBJ2-7 TRBD2 TRBV4-3 TGCGCCAGCAGCCAAGTGTTTAGCGGGTCCTACGAGCAGTACTTC CASSQVFSGSYEQYF